The subject of this entry is one TCR beta chain. No antigen is known for it. These data belong to a study of T cell responses to AZD1222 COVID-19 vaccine. The study's findings and limits: Among vaccine-associated CD4 TCRs, coverage spanned spike, with dominance at 160-218 and 743-854. Spike-specific TCR breadth and depth grew following two AZD1222 doses.

Sequenced by immunoSEQ multiplex PCR; TCRdb stores in-frame clones only, minus some. The sample contains around 140,000 clones, roughly 90% of which appear only once. The V gene's germline CDR1 is SGHTA and CDR2 FQGTGA. This CDR3 region has 14 residues. Losses at the gene ends were 1 base for V and 7 bases for J; bases not matched to a gene: 6. The receptor was isolated from an adult in good health. The sample here was peripheral blood, taken on day 0 of AZD1222 vaccination. The chain recombines TRBV7-3 with TRBJ1-1; TRBD1 aligns across 7 bases. CDR3 nucleotide sequence: TGTGCCAGCAGCTTAAGAACAGGGGAGAGTGAAGCTTTCTTT. This sequence encodes CASSLRTGESEAFF.